This TCR beta chain stems from a study of cytomegalovirus exposure and HLA in healthy donors. V was cut by 10 bases and J by 4 bases, with 17 bases left in between. The length of the CDR3 is 14 residues. CDR1 is LNHDA and CDR2 is SQIVND in the germline V gene (reference sequence). Researchers ran the PCR with 60 Vbeta and 13 Jbeta primers. Repertoires were generated with immunoSEQ multiplex PCR, while TCRdb's copy carries only in-frame clones and drops some. This repertoire includes about 33,000 clones. The sample comprised PBMCs. The rearrangement uses TRBV19 and TRBJ2-1; D may be TRBD2 (5 bases). This receptor was taken from a woman aged 35 to 49 in good health and CMV-seropositive. Here the CDR3 DNA reads TGTGCCATTAGCGCCGCGGGTTTATACAATGAGCAGTTCTTC. Amino acid sequence: CAISAAGLYNEQFF.